This entry describes one TCR beta chain. The antigen remains unidentified. The sample belongs to a study of shared clonotypes between healthy human individuals. Produced via immunoSEQ multiplex PCR; TCRdb's table is partial and in-frame only. The sample yields some 2,000,000 clones, around 95% seen once. Broader study findings: Across subsets, estimated richness was generally greater for naive than for memory populations.

CDR1 and CDR2 from the germline V gene are SGHKS and YYEKEE (reference sequence). V was clipped by 1 base and J by 5 bases, with 13 bases between them. This CDR3 is built from 14 residues. V is TRBV5-5 and J is TRBJ2-7; D is perhaps TRBD1 (5 bases). The clonotype originates from a young man in good health. Sequencing used naive CD4+ T cells sorted from blood. As for subset: CD45RA+ positively selected. Written as DNA, the CDR3 is TGTGCCAGCAGCTTGAAGAGACAGCTCAACGAGCAGTACTTC. This codes for CASSLKRQLNEQYF.